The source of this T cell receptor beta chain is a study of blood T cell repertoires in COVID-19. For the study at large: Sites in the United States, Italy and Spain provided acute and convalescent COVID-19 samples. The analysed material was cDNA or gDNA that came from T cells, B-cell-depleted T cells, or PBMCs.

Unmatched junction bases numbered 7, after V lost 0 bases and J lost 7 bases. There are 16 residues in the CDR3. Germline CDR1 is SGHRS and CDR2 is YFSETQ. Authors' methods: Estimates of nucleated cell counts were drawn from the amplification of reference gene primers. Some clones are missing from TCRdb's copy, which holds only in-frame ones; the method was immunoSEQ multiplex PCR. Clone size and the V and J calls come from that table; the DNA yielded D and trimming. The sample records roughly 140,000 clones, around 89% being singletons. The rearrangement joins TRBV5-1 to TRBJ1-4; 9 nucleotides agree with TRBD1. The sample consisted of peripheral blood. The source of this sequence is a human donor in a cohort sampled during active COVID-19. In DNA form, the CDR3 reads TGCGCCAGCAGCTTGGCCTCCGGGACAGGGCCTGAAAAACTGTTTTTT. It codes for CASSLASGTGPEKLFF.